This T cell receptor beta chain was recorded in a study of blood T cell repertoires in COVID-19 (dated by TCRdb to about 2020). For the wider study: Samples covering the acute and convalescent phases of COVID-19 were provided by collaborators in the United States, Italy and Spain. The samples were drawn from the first 160 participants of the ongoing ImmuneRACE study and from 1,254 subjects provided by 6 global collaborators. The repertoires were released in a freely available public database intended as a resource for research on the immune response to SARS-CoV-2. The prospective study material was composed of cDNA or gDNA derived from T cells, B-cell-depleted T cells, or PBMCs. Deeply sampled blood TCRbeta repertoires from subjects exposed to, actively infected with, or recovered from COVID-19 were included in the dataset. The sample metadata nearly always contained a de-identified subject ID, COVID-19 status, age in years and sex. HLA class I and class II types, where available, came from metadata supplied by the sample provider rather than from assay-based typing. The investigation overall reported the following: How much clinical and demographic metadata was included differed by source and by participant, and the metadata was provided uncurated.

TCRbeta CDR3 regions were amplified from genomic DNA using the immunoSEQ Assay, a bias-controlled multiplex PCR. Turning to the authors' computational methods: Within the assay, amplification of reference gene primers was used to estimate how many nucleated cells each sample contained. To quantify the absolute abundance of each unique TCRbeta CDR3 rearrangement, sequence reads were collapsed and filtered. For each sample, productive Simpson clonality was calculated as the square root of Simpson's diversity index across productive rearrangements. Drawn from immuneACCESS, this table holds only the in-frame rearrangements with V and J called that TCRdb kept. Clones are partly lost; checked studies trace under half to an unresolved V gene and leave the rest unexplained. That table supplies the V and J calls and clone size; D and trimming were determined from the DNA. The sample profile shows 350,000 to 400,000 clones; roughly 92% of them were found once. Of the sample, roughly 0.9% is held by the ten largest clones.

Participants in the prospective study were aged roughly 18 to 100 years, lived in more than 20 United States geographic areas, and enrolled through a virtual design. In the prospective study, cohorts were assigned on the basis of participant-reported clinical history obtained from a screening survey and a study questionnaire. Exposed participants had been in contact with someone with a PCR-confirmed or clinician-diagnosed COVID-19 case within 2 weeks of study entry. Mobile phlebotomists in the prospective study collected whole blood, serum and a nasopharyngeal or oropharyngeal swab from every participant. Participants in the prospective study had the option to provide additional blood draws and questionnaires over a 2-month period. Prospective study blood samples were shipped either frozen or at room temperature before DNA extraction. Details on this clone: Which antigen it targets is not known. No base quality values were provided; no much bigger clone lies one nucleotide off.

Measured from the cysteine to the phenylalanine, the CDR3 is 15 residues long. The DNA shown is the 45-base CDR3, in frame from base 1. The germline V gene provides CDR1 SGDLS and CDR2 YYNGEE. A distance of 17 bases separates the germline ends of V and J, which lose 0 bases and 8 bases respectively. This TCR was sampled from a woman aged 35 to 49 who had been exposed to COVID-19. Rearrangement joined TRBV9 to TRBJ1-2; possibly the D gene is TRBD1, per 5 matching bases. Specimen: PBMCs or T cells enriched from blood (not recorded which). The CDR3 amino acid sequence is: CASSVDGQTREGYTF. The nucleotide sequence reads TGTGCCAGCAGCGTAGACGGACAAACGCGGGAAGGCTACACCTTC. With the rest looked up from the reference TRBV9 and TRBJ1-2 genes rather than sequenced, the full variable domain is DSGVTQTPKHLITATGQRVTLRCSPRSGDLSVYWYQQSLDQGLQFLIQYYNGEERAKGNILERFSAQQFPDLHSELNLSSLELGDSALYFCASSVDGQTREGYTFGSGTRLTVV.